The source of this T cell receptor beta chain is a study of patients and donors after allogeneic stem cell transplantation. This clonotype was seen many times. Trimming removed 6 bases at V and 8 bases at J, with 19 bases between. Germline values: CDR1 SQVTM, CDR2 ANQGSEA. CDR3 length: 14 residues. One entry per CDR3 protein results from TCRdb running MiXCR on the RT-PCR reads. The repertoire has around 30,000 distinct CDR3 sequences, more than 8% of them found once; the top ten carry around 50%. The sequence was obtained from a human donor who was either an allogeneic HSCT recipient or a stem cell or donor lymphocyte infusion donor (not recorded which). It is not recorded whose cells these are; they may come from a transplant donor. The chain couples TRBV29-1 to TRBJ1-4; weak D call: TRBD1 (6 bases). Source material: blood, either unsorted or a sorted T cell fraction (not recorded which). The CDR3 DNA sequence: TGCAGCGTCCGAAAACAGGGTTTGAGAGAAAAACTGTTTTTT. Protein: CSVRKQGLREKLFF.